This T cell receptor (beta chain) originates from a study of blood T cell repertoires in COVID-19. About the research overall: PBMCs, B-cell-depleted T cells, or T cells provided the cDNA or gDNA that made up the material.

This clone was seen once. As originally analysed: Reference gene primer amplification gave nucleated cell count estimates. The method was immunoSEQ multiplex PCR; TCRdb's version includes in-frame clones alone and lacks a portion of them. Clonal size and the V and J genes are those of that table, whereas D and trimming came from the DNA. The sample includes roughly 480,000 clones, roughly nine tenths seen only once; the top ten take approximately 0.9%. The source is a man younger than 30 with COVID-19, enrolled during active disease. Source material: peripheral blood.

The CDR3 is CATSDPGLDQETQYF. CDR3 nucleotide sequence: TGTGCCACCAGTGACCCCGGACTAGACCAAGAGACCCAGTACTTC. This chain joins TRBV24-1 and TRBJ2-5; 7 bases fit TRBD2. J lost 0 bases, V lost 4 bases, and 4 bases had no gene match. The germline gives CDR1 KGHDR, CDR2 SFDVKD. The CDR3 totals 15 residues.